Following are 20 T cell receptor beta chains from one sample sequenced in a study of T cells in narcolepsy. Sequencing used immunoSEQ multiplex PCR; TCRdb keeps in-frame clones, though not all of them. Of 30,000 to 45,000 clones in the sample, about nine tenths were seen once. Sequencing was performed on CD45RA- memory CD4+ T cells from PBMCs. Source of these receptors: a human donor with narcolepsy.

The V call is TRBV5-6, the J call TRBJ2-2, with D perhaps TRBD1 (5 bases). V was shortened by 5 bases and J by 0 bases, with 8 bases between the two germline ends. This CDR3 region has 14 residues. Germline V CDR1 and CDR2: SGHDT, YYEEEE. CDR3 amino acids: CASSTDTNTGELFF. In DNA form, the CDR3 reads TGTGCCAGCAGTACGGACACGAACACCGGGGAGCTGTTTTTT. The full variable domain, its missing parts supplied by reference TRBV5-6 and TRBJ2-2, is DAGVTQSPTHLIKTRGQQVTLRCSPKSGHDTVSWYQQALGQGPQFIFQYYEEEERQRGNFPDRFSGHQFPNYSSELNVNALLLGDSALYLCASSTDTNTGELFFGEGSRLTVL.

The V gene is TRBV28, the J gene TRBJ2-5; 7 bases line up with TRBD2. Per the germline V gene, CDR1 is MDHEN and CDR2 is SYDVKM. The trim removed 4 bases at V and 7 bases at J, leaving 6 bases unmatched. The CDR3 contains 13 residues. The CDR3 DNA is TGTGCCAGCAGTTCTAGCGGCCCAGGGACCCAGTACTTC. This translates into CASSSSGPGTQYF.

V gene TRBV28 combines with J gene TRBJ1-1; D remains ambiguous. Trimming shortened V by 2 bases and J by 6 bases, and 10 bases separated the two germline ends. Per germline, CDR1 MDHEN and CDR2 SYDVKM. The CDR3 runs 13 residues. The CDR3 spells CASSLVPVAEAFF. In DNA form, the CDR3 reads TGTGCCAGCAGTTTAGTGCCTGTTGCTGAAGCTTTCTTT. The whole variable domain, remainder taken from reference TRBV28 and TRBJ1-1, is DVKVTQSSRYLVKRTGEKVFLECVQDMDHENMFWYRQDPGLGLRLIYFSYDVKMKEKGDIPEGYSVSREKKERFSLILESASTNQTSMYLCASSLVPVAEAFFGQGTRLTVV.

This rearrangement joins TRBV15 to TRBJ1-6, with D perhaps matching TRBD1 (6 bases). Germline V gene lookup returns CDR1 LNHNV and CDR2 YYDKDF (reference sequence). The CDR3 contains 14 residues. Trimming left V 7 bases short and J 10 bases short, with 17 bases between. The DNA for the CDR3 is TGTGCCACCACCGACGGGACACTTCAATCACCCCTCCACTTT. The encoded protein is CATTDGTLQSPLHF.

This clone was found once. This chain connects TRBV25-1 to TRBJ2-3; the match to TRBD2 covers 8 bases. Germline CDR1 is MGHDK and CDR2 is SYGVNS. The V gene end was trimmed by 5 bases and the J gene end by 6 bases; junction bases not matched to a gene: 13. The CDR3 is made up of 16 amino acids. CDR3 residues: CASSQPTSGATDTQYF. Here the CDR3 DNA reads TGTGCCAGCAGTCAACCAACTAGCGGCGCTACTGATACGCAGTATTTT.

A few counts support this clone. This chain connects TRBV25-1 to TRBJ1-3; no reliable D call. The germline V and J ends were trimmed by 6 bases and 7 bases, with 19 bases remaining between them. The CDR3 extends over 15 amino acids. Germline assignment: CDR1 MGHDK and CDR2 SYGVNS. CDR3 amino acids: CASSPPGPRWNTIYF. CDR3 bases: TGTGCCAGCAGCCCCCCCGGACCGCGGTGGAACACCATATATTTT.

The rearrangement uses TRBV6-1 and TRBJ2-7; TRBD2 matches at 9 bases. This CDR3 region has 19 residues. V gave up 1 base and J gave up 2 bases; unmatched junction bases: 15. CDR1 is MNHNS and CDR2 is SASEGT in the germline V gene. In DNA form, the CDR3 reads TGTGCCAGCAGTGAAGAAGTAGCGGGAGCCCCAAGTAGGACCTACGAGCAGTACTTC. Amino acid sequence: CASSEEVAGAPSRTYEQYF.

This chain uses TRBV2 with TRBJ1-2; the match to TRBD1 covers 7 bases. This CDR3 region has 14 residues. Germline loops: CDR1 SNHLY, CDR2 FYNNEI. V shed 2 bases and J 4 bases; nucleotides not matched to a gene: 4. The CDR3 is CASSEQGGFYGYTF. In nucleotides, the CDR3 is TGTGCCAGCAGTGAACAGGGGGGCTTCTATGGCTACACCTTC.

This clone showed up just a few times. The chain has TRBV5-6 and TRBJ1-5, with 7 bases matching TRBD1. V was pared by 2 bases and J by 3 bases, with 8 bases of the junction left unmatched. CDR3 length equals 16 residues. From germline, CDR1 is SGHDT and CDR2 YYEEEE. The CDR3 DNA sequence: TGTGCCAGCAGCTTTCGGGGACAGACCATCAATCAGCCCCAGCATTTT. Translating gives CASSFRGQTINQPQHF.

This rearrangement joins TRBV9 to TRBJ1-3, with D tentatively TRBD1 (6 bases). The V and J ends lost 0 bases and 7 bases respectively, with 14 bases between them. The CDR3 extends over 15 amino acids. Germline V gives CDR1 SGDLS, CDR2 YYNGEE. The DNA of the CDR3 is TGTGCCAGCAGCGTAGCTCCGGCAGGGGCGAACACCATATATTTT. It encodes CASSVAPAGANTIYF.

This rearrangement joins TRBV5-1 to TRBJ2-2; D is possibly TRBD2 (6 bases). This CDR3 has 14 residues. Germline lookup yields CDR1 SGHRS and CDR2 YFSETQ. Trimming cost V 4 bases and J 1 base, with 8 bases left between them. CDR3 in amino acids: CASSRDWNTGELFF. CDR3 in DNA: TGCGCCAGCAGCCGGGACTGGAACACCGGGGAGCTGTTTTTT.

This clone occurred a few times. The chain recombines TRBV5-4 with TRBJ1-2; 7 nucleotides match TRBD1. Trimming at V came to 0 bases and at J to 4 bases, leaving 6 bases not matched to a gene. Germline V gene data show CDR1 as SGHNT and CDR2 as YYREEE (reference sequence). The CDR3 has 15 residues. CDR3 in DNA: TGTGCCAGCAGCTTGGGACAGGGCGTAGGCTATGGCTACACCTTC. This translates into CASSLGQGVGYGYTF.

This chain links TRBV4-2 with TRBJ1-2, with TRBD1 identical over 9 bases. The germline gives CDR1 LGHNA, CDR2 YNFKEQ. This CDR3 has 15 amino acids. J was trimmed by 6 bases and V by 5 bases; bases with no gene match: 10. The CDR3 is CASSFGTGNSHGYTF. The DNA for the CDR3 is TGTGCCAGCAGCTTTGGGACAGGGAACTCACATGGCTACACCTTC.

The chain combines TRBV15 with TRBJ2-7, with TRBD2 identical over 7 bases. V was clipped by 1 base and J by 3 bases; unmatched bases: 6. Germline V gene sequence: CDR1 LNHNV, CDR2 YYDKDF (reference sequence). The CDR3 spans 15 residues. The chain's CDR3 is CATSRGLASSYEQYF. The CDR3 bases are TGTGCCACCAGCAGAGGACTAGCCAGTAGCTACGAGCAGTACTTC.

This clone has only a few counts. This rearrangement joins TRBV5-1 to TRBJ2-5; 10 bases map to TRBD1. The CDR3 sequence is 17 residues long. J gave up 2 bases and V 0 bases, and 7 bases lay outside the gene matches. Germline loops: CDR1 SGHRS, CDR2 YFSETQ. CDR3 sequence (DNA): TGCGCCAGCAGCTTGGCCGACAGGGGGCTGGGGCAAGAGACCCAGTACTTC. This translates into CASSLADRGLGQETQYF.

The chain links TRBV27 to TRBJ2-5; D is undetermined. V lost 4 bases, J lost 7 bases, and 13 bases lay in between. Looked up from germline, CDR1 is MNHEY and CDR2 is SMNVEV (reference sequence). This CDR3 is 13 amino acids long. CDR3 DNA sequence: TGTGCCAGCAGTTCCGTGCCGAGGTCGACCCAGTACTTC. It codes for CASSSVPRSTQYF.

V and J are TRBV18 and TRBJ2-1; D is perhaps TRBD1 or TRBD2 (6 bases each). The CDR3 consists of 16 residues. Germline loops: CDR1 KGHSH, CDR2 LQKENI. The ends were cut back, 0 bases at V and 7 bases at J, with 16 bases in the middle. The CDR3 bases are TGTGCCAGCTCACCACCGAGCGGAGGGGGGTGGAATGAGCAGTTCTTC. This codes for CASSPPSGGGWNEQFF.

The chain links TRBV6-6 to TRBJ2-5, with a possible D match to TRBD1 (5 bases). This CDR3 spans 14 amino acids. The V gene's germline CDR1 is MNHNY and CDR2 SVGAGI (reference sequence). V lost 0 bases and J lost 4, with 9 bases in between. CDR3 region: CASSYSGPPETQYF. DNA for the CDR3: TGTGCCAGCAGTTACTCGGGGCCCCCAGAGACCCAGTACTTC.

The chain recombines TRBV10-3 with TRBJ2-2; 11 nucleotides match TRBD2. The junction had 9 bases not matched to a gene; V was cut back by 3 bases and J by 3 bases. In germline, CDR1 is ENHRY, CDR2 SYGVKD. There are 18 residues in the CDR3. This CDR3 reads CAISDPPGLAAYTGELFF. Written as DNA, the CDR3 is TGTGCCATCAGTGACCCCCCGGGACTAGCGGCTTACACCGGGGAGCTGTTTTTT.

DNA of the CDR3: TGTGCCAGCAGATCCTCGGGGGAGCTGTTTTTT. The encoded protein is CASRSSGELFF. This chain uses TRBV6-5 with TRBJ2-2; no definite D call. Trimming took 6 bases from V and 8 from J, leaving 7 bases between them. The germline V gene encodes CDR1 MNHEY and CDR2 SVGAGI. This CDR3 has 11 residues.